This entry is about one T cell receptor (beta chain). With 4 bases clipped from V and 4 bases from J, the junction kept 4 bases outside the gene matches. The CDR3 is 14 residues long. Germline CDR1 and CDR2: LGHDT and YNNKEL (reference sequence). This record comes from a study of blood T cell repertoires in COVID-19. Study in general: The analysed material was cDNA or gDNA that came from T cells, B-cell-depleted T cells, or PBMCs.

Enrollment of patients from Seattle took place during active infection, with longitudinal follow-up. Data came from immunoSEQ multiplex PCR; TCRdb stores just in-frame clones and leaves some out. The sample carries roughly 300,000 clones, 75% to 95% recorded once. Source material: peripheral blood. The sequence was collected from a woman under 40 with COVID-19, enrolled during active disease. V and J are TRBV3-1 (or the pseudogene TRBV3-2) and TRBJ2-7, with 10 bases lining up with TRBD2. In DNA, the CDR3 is TGTGCCAGCAGCCCCCCGGGACTAGCGTACGAGCAGTACTTC. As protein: CASSPPGLAYEQYF.